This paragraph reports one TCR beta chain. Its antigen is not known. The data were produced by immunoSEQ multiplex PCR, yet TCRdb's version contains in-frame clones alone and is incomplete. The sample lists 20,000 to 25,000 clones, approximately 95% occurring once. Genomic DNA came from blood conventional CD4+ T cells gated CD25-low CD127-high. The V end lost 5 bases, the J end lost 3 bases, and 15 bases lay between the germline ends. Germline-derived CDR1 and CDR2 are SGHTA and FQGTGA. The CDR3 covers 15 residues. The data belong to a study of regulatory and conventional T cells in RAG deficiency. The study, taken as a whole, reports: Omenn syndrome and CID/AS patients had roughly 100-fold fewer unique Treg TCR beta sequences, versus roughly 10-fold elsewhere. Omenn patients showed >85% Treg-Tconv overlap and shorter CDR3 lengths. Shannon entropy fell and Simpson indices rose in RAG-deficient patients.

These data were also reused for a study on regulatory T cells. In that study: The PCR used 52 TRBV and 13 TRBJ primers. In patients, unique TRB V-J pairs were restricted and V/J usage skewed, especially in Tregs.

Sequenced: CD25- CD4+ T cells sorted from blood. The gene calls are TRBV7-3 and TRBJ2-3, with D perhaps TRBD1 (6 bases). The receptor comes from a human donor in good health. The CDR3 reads CASSPDRISTDTQYF. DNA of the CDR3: TGTGCCAGCAGCCCCGACAGGATCTCGACAGATACGCAGTATTTT.